This TCR beta chain stems from a study of blood T cell repertoires in COVID-19. About the research overall: Some COVID-19 samples were acute and others convalescent; all came from the United States, Italy and Spain. The cDNA or gDNA used as material had been derived from T cells, B-cell-depleted T cells, or PBMCs.

Assay: immunoSEQ multiplex PCR; the TCRdb copy retains only in-frame clones and omits some. This table holds more than 65,000 clones, roughly 80% found once. The CDR3 consists of 14 residues. Trimming took 1 base from V and 5 from J; bases not matched to a gene: 4. CDR1 is SGHRS, CDR2 YFSETQ, per germline. The source of this sequence is a woman of 80 years or more with acute or convalescent COVID-19. The chain has TRBV5-1 and TRBJ1-1, with 8 bases lining up with TRBD1. The material sequenced was peripheral blood. The CDR3 coding sequence is TGCGCCAGCAGCTTGTCAGGGGGCGTAACTGAAGCTTTCTTT. Its translation is CASSLSGGVTEAFF.